This T cell receptor (beta chain) was sequenced for a study of blood T cell repertoires in COVID-19. J lost 4 bases, V lost 5 bases, and 9 bases had no gene match. Looked up from germline, CDR1 is SEHNR and CDR2 is FQNEAQ (reference sequence). The CDR3 totals 15 residues. Study processing details: Reference gene primer amplification yielded estimated nucleated cell counts. The repertoire was sequenced with immunoSEQ multiplex PCR; TCRdb's copy has only in-frame clones and lacks some. That table supplies the V and J calls and clone size; D and trimming were determined from the DNA. The sample lists a few hundred thousand clones, 88% occurring once.

This receptor was obtained from a woman aged 45 to 65 who had recovered from COVID-19. Sequenced sample: PBMCs or T cells enriched from blood (not recorded which). The gene calls are TRBV7-9 and TRBJ1-2, with 8 bases lining up with TRBD1. CDR3 protein: CASSQNRGAGYGYTF. In DNA, the CDR3 is TGTGCCAGCAGCCAAAACAGGGGGGCGGGCTATGGCTACACCTTC. Filled out from reference TRBV7-9 and TRBJ1-2, the complete variable domain reads DTGVSQNPRHKITKRGQNVTFRCDPISEHNRLYWYRQTLGQGPEFLTYFQNEAQLEKSRLLSDRFSAERPKGSFSTLEIQRTEQGDSAMYLCASSQNRGAGYGYTFGSGTRLTVV.